This entry lists 7 T cell receptor beta chains sequenced from one sample in a study of early T cells in non-severe SARS-CoV-2 infection. MiXCR, applied by TCRdb to the 5' RACE reads, yields one record per CDR3 protein. The sample has fewer than 60,000 distinct CDR3 sequences; about a tenth are singletons. Sequenced sample: whole blood. Receptors were obtained from an adult who was a healthcare worker with PCR-confirmed SARS-CoV-2 infection or an uninfected control (not recorded which).

V is TRBV7-9 and J is TRBJ2-5; 10 bases fit TRBD2. Germline lookup yields CDR1 SEHNR and CDR2 FQNEAQ (reference sequence). This CDR3 is 17 amino acids long. V lost 5 bases to trimming and J lost 5 bases; unmatched junction nucleotides: 14. In DNA, the CDR3 is TGTGCCAGCAGCACCATCCCTCTAGCGGGAGCGGCGGAGACCCAGTACTTC. This gives the protein CASSTIPLAGAAETQYF.

This clonotype was recorded many times. The gene calls are TRBV3-1 and TRBJ2-7; TRBD1 matches at 10 bases. The CDR3 has 15 amino acids. With 1 base clipped from V and 4 bases from J, the junction kept 4 bases outside the gene matches. Germline V lookup: CDR1 LGHDT, CDR2 YNNKEL (reference sequence). CDR3 loop: CASSQGPGQGYEQYF. The DNA of the CDR3 is TGTGCCAGCAGCCAAGGACCGGGACAGGGGTACGAGCAGTACTTC.

This clonotype was seen a few times. The chain couples TRBV6-5 to TRBJ1-2, with no clear D. This CDR3 spans 13 amino acids. Per germline, CDR1 MNHEY and CDR2 SVGAGI. V was trimmed by 5 bases and J by 2 bases, leaving 9 bases between them. CDR3 coding DNA: TGTGCCAGCAGTCCAAAGATCAACTATGGCTACACCTTC. This encodes CASSPKINYGYTF.

This chain links TRBV5-5 with TRBJ1-1; the match to TRBD1 covers 10 bases. Germline CDR1 reads SGHKS; CDR2 reads YYEKEE (reference sequence). The CDR3 covers 15 residues. Losses at the gene ends were 7 bases for V and 9 bases for J; bases not matched to a gene: 15. The CDR3 DNA follows: TGTGCCAGCGAGGCCCCCCGGGACAGGGGTATGAAAGCTTTCTTT. This translates into CASEAPRDRGMKAFF.

This sequence joins TRBV6-4 and TRBJ2-7; weak D call: TRBD2 (6 bases). CDR1 MRHNA and CDR2 SNTAGT come from the germline V gene. Between the trimmed V and J ends, which lost 10 bases and 5 bases, there was a span of 21 bases. This CDR3 comprises 14 residues. CDR3 amino acids: CATSGAGKFDEQYF. The CDR3, as DNA: TGTGCCACCTCGGGTGCGGGAAAATTTGACGAGCAGTACTTC.

The chain couples TRBV7-6 to TRBJ2-1, with 10 bases lining up with TRBD2. With 5 bases clipped from V and 4 bases from J, the junction kept 5 bases outside the gene matches. There are 15 residues in the CDR3. Germline CDR1 SGHVS, CDR2 FNYEAQ. CDR3 DNA: TGTGCCAGCAGCGCTAGCGGGAGCGGGTACAATGAGCAGTTCTTC. Its translation is CASSASGSGYNEQFF.

This clonotype was counted between two and nine times. This chain uses TRBV28 with TRBJ1-4; the D is unclear. Germline V gene sequence: CDR1 MDHEN, CDR2 SYDVKM. The CDR3 totals 10 residues. V shed 8 bases and J shed 6 bases, with 4 bases lying between them. CDR3 loop: CASWDEKLFF. DNA of the CDR3: TGTGCCAGCTGGGATGAAAAACTGTTTTTT.